These 22 T cell receptor beta chains were sequenced from one sample in a study of blood T cell repertoires in COVID-19. Some clones are missing from TCRdb's copy, which holds only in-frame ones; the method was immunoSEQ multiplex PCR. There are 80,000 or so clones in the sample; about 80% occur only once, and under 5% lies in the top ten. The sample taken for sequencing was peripheral blood. The source of these receptors is a woman between 70 and 85 years old with acute or convalescent COVID-19.

V and J are TRBV9 and TRBJ2-5, with D possibly TRBD2 on 5 matching bases. The CDR3 has 14 residues. Trimming removed 2 bases at V and 0 bases at J, with 8 bases between. Germline CDR1 SGDLS, CDR2 YYNGEE. For the CDR3, the DNA is TGTGCCAGCAGCGTGGACGGGGACCAAGAGACCCAGTACTTC. Its protein product is CASSVDGDQETQYF.

The chain uses TRBV7-2 and TRBJ1-6, with TRBD1 identical over 9 bases. Germline V gene sequence: CDR1 SGHTA, CDR2 FQGNSA. The CDR3 consists of 13 residues. Losses at the gene ends were 5 bases for V and 10 bases for J; bases not matched to a gene: 3. The CDR3 coding sequence is TGTGCCAGCAGCAGAGACAGGGGGTCACCCCTCCACTTT. This codes for CASSRDRGSPLHF.

The rearrangement uses TRBV5-4 and TRBJ1-2; TRBD1 might be the D (5 bases). The CDR3 has 15 amino acids. The germline gives CDR1 SGHNT, CDR2 YYREEE (reference sequence). V was pared by 7 bases and J by 3 bases, with 19 bases between. The CDR3 sequence: CASRYRGGDHYGYTF. DNA for the CDR3: TGTGCCAGCCGCTACCGAGGAGGGGATCACTATGGCTACACCTTC.

The chain combines TRBV11-2 with TRBJ1-2; no clear D gene. This CDR3 is built from 15 residues. Trimming stripped 5 bases from V and 5 bases from J, with 18 bases between. The V gene's germline CDR1 is SGHAT and CDR2 FQNNGV. The DNA of the CDR3 is TGTGCCAGCAGCCCCGGTCGGCAGACTCTATATGGCTACACCTTC. Its protein product is CASSPGRQTLYGYTF.

This clone occurred a few times. The chain employs TRBV20-1 and TRBJ1-1; maybe TRBD1 (5 bases). The CDR3 extends over 13 amino acids. CDR1 is DFQATT and CDR2 is SNEGSKA in the germline V gene (reference sequence). V shed 3 bases and J shed 3 bases, with 11 bases lying between them. CDR3 in DNA: TGCAGTGCTAGTGGCGGGGGGGACACTGAAGCTTTCTTT. Translation gives CSASGGGDTEAFF.

V usage is TRBV4-3 and J usage is TRBJ1-4; D gene ambiguous. V was cut by 0 bases and J by 3 bases, with 8 bases left in between. Looked up from germline, CDR1 is LGHNA and CDR2 is YSLEER. The CDR3 loop spans 15 amino acids. The CDR3 protein is CASSQDPGANEKLFF. The CDR3 region has the DNA TGCGCCAGCAGCCAAGATCCCGGGGCTAATGAAAAACTGTTTTTT.

This clone was seen a single time. The genes are TRBV9 and TRBJ1-3; unclear D gene. The length of the CDR3 is 17 residues. Per the germline V gene, CDR1 is SGDLS and CDR2 is YYNGEE. The V and J ends lost 3 bases and 4 bases respectively, with 20 bases between them. The CDR3, as DNA: TGTGCCAGCAGCGCCCTATACCAGGTTGAGCCGGGAAACACCATATATTTT. Translation gives CASSALYQVEPGNTIYF. The full variable domain, rest sourced from reference TRBV9 and TRBJ1-3, is DSGVTQTPKHLITATGQRVTLRCSPRSGDLSVYWYQQSLDQGLQFLIQYYNGEERAKGNILERFSAQQFPDLHSELNLSSLELGDSALYFCASSALYQVEPGNTIYFGEGSWLTVV.

This sequence joins TRBV18 and TRBJ2-2; D not certain. Trimming removed 6 bases from V and 6 bases from J, with 8 bases in between. Per the germline V gene, CDR1 is KGHSH and CDR2 is LQKENI. The length of the CDR3 is 12 residues. This chain's CDR3 is CASSRQSGELFF. The DNA for the CDR3 is TGTGCCAGCTCGCGACAATCCGGGGAGCTGTTTTTT.

The rearrangement uses TRBV3-1 (or the pseudogene TRBV3-2) and TRBJ2-3; possible D gene TRBD2, 6 bases. CDR3 length equals 11 residues. Germline CDR1 and CDR2: LGHDT and YNNKEL (reference sequence). The CDR3 DNA reads as TGTGTGGGGGGAAGAACAGATACGCAGTATTTT. Protein sequence: CVGGRTDTQYF.

This clone came up once. This chain connects TRBV12-5 to TRBJ1-1; 7 bases are a match to TRBD1. Germline-derived CDR1 and CDR2 are LGHNT and FRNRAP. Trimming at V came to 4 bases and at J to 5 bases, leaving 10 bases not matched to a gene. The CDR3 extends over 15 amino acids. This chain's CDR3 is CASGSQTGLGTEAFF. The CDR3 region has the DNA TGTGCTAGTGGTTCGCAGACAGGGCTTGGGACTGAAGCTTTCTTT.

The gene calls are TRBV29-1 and TRBJ1-1, with TRBD1 identical over 8 bases. Germline V gene lookup returns CDR1 SQVTM and CDR2 ANQGSEA. Trimming took 7 bases from V and 4 from J; bases not matched to a gene: 5. CDR3 size: 12 residues. CDR3 region: CSGVTGATEAFF. CDR3 DNA: TGCAGCGGCGTGACAGGGGCCACTGAAGCTTTCTTT.

This sequence joins TRBV7-2 and TRBJ1-4; 7 nucleotides agree with TRBD1. The CDR3 is 16 residues long. Losses at the gene ends were 0 bases for V and 8 bases for J; bases not matched to a gene: 9. Germline V gives CDR1 SGHTA, CDR2 FQGNSA. The CDR3, as DNA: TGTGCCAGCAGCTTAGCGAAGGGGACAGTAGGCGAAAAACTGTTTTTT. This encodes CASSLAKGTVGEKLFF.

V and J are TRBV10-3 and TRBJ2-1; 9 bases agree with TRBD2. Losses at the gene ends were 7 bases for V and 7 bases for J; bases not matched to a gene: 8. This CDR3 has 14 residues. Looked up from germline, CDR1 is ENHRY and CDR2 is SYGVKD. CDR3 sequence reads: CAINGGGEGNEQFF. The CDR3 coding sequence is TGTGCCATCAACGGCGGGGGGGAGGGTAATGAGCAGTTCTTC.

The CDR3: CASSSKLDRGSGNTIYF. The CDR3 coding sequence is TGTGCCAGCAGCTCAAAGCTGGACAGGGGCTCTGGAAACACCATATATTTT. V usage is TRBV7-9 and J usage is TRBJ1-3, with 9 bases matching TRBD1. From germline, CDR1 is SEHNR and CDR2 FQNEAQ (reference sequence). V dropped 4 bases and J dropped 0; count of bases not matched to a gene: 7. CDR3 length: 17 residues.

V and J are TRBV20-1 and TRBJ1-3; D is ambiguous. The CDR3 contains 14 residues. The V gene lost 3 bases and the J gene lost 1 base, with 10 bases spanning the gap. Germline V gene sequence: CDR1 DFQATT, CDR2 SNEGSKA (reference sequence). This CDR3 reads CSASAGTSGNTIYF. In DNA, the CDR3 is TGCAGTGCTAGTGCCGGTACGTCTGGAAACACCATATATTTT.

This clone occurred a few times. The chain links TRBV7-9 to TRBJ2-3, with 7 bases fitting TRBD2. Germline V lookup: CDR1 SEHNR, CDR2 FQNEAQ (reference sequence). The CDR3 sequence is 15 residues long. The trim removed 5 bases at V and 5 bases at J, leaving 10 bases unmatched. CDR3 DNA sequence: TGTGCCAGCAGCCCCTGGGGAGGGGCTATAGATACGCAGTATTTT. It codes for CASSPWGGAIDTQYF.

This clone was recorded a few times. This rearrangement joins TRBV9 to TRBJ1-2, with D maybe TRBD1 (5 bases). Trimming removed 3 bases from V and 4 bases from J, with 10 bases in between. Germline lookup yields CDR1 SGDLS and CDR2 YYNGEE. The CDR3 length is 13 residues. The CDR3 protein is CASSASTAYGYTF. The CDR3 DNA follows: TGTGCCAGCAGCGCCTCGACAGCCTATGGCTACACCTTC.

The V call is TRBV27, the J call TRBJ1-4, with TRBD1 identical over 10 bases. This CDR3 is built from 15 residues. Per the germline V gene, CDR1 is MNHEY and CDR2 is SMNVEV (reference sequence). J lost 6 bases, V lost 4 bases, and 5 bases had no gene match. The CDR3 here is CASSSLGTGDEKLFF. CDR3 DNA: TGTGCCAGCAGTTCGCTCGGGACAGGGGATGAAAAACTGTTTTTT.

This clone has a handful of counts. The chain has TRBV5-8 and TRBJ1-3; TRBD1 is a possible D gene (5 bases). The germline gives CDR1 SGHTS, CDR2 YDEGEE. This CDR3 comprises 13 residues. V was pared by 4 bases and J by 1 base, with 6 bases between. The CDR3 DNA is TGTGCCAGCAGCAGGGGATCTGGAAACACCATATATTTT. It is translated as CASSRGSGNTIYF. Complete variable domain (other parts from reference TRBV5-8 and TRBJ1-3): EAGVTQSPTHLIKTRGQQATLRCSPISGHTSVYWYQQALGLGLQFLLWYDEGEERNRGNFPPRFSGRQFPNYSSELNVNALELEDSALYLCASSRGSGNTIYFGEGSWLTVV.

This clone has only one observation. The CDR3 reads CASSHPADMNTEAFF. CDR3 sequence (DNA): TGTGCCAGCAGCCACCCCGCAGACATGAACACTGAAGCTTTCTTT. V is TRBV3-1 (or the pseudogene TRBV3-2) and J is TRBJ1-1; D is unclear. Trimming shortened V by 3 bases and J by 0 bases, and 11 bases separated the two germline ends. This CDR3 is 15 amino acids long. Germline CDR1 is LGHDT and CDR2 is YNNKEL (reference sequence).

This chain uses TRBV6-5 with TRBJ1-4; perhaps TRBD1 as D (6 bases). Trimming removed 6 bases from V and 7 bases from J, with 15 bases in between. Germline CDR1 and CDR2: MNHEY and SVGAGI. There are 14 residues in the CDR3. CDR3 nucleotide sequence: TGTGCCAGCAGAACAGGGACGGGGGGTGAAAAACTGTTTTTT. Its translation is CASRTGTGGEKLFF.

This clone occurred once. The V and J genes are TRBV7-9 and TRBJ2-5, with a tentative D call TRBD1 (6 bases). Per the germline V gene, CDR1 is SEHNR and CDR2 is FQNEAQ (reference sequence). The CDR3 sequence is 19 residues long. The V gene lost 2 bases and the J gene lost 5 bases, with 27 bases spanning the gap. CDR3 nucleotides: TGTGCCAGCAGCTTACCCAGAGACCATACGATGAACAGGGTTGAGACCCAGTACTTC. This encodes CASSLPRDHTMNRVETQYF.